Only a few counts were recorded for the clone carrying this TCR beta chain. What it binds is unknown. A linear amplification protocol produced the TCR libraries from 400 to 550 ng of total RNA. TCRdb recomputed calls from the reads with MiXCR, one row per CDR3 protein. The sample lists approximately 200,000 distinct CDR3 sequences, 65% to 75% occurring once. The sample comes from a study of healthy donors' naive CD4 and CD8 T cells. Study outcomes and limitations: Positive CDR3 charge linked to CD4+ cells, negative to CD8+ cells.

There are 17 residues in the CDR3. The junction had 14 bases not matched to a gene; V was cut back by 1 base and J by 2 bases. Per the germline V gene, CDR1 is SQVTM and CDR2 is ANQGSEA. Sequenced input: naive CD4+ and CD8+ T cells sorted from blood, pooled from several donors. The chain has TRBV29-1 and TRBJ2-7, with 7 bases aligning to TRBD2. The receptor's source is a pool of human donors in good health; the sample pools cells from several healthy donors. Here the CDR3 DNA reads TGCAGCGTTGAAGCCCCCCGGGGGGATAGTAATCCCTACGAGCAGTACTTC. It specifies CSVEAPRGDSNPYEQYF.